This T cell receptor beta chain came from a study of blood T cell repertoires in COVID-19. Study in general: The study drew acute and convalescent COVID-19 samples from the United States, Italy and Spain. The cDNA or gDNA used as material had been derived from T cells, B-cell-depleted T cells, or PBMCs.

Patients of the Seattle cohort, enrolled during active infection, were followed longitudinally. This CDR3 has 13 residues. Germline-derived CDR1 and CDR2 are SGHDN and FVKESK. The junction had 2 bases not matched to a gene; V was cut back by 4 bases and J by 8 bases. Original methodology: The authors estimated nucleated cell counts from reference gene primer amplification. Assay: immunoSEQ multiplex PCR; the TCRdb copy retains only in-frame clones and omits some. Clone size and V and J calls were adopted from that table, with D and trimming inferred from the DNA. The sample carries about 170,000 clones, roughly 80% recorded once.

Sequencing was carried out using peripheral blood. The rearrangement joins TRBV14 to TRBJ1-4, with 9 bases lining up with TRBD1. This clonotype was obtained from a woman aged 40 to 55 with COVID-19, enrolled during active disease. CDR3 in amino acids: CASSRTGEEKLFF. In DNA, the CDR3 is TGTGCCAGCAGCCGGACAGGGGAGGAAAAACTGTTTTTT.